This T cell receptor beta chain was recorded in a study of blood T cell repertoires in COVID-19. At the level of the study: The cDNA or gDNA used as material had been derived from T cells, B-cell-depleted T cells, or PBMCs.

As handled by the study authors: From reference gene primer amplification, estimates of nucleated cell counts were derived. Sequencing used immunoSEQ multiplex PCR; TCRdb keeps in-frame clones, though not all of them. That table is the source of V, J and clone size, and D and trimming were worked out from the DNA. The sample consists of over 60,000 clones, 90% of them appearing once. Per the germline V gene, CDR1 is WNHNN and CDR2 is SYGVQD (reference sequence). The V gene end was trimmed by 2 bases and the J gene end by 4 bases; junction bases not matched to a gene: 5. The CDR3 consists of 15 residues.

The chain has TRBV10-1 and TRBJ1-1; 9 positions match TRBD1. The sample comprised peripheral blood. This clonotype originated in a man in his sixties with acute or convalescent COVID-19. This chain's CDR3 is CASSERQGECTEAFF. The CDR3 nucleotides are TGCGCCAGCAGTGAGAGACAGGGGGAGTGCACTGAAGCTTTCTTT.